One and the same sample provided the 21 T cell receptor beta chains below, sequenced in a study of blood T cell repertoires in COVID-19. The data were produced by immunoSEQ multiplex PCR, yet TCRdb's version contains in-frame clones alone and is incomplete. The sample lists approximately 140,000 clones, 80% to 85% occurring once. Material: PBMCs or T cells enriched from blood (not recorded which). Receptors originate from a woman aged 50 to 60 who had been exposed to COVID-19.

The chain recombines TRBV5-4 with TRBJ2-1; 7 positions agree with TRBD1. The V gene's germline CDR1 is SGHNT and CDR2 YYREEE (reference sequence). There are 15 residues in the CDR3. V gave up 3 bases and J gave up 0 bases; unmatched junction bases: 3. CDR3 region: CASSSRQGSYNEQFF. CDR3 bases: TGTGCCAGCAGCTCAAGACAGGGCTCCTACAATGAGCAGTTCTTC.

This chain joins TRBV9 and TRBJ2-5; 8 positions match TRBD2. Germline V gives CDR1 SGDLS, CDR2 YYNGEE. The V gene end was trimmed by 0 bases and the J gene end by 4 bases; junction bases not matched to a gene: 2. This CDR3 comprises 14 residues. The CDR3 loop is CASSVGAGGETQYF. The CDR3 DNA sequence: TGTGCCAGCAGCGTAGGTGCGGGAGGAGAGACCCAGTACTTC. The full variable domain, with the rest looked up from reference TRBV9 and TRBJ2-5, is DSGVTQTPKHLITATGQRVTLRCSPRSGDLSVYWYQQSLDQGLQFLIQYYNGEERAKGNILERFSAQQFPDLHSELNLSSLELGDSALYFCASSVGAGGETQYFGPGTRLLVL.

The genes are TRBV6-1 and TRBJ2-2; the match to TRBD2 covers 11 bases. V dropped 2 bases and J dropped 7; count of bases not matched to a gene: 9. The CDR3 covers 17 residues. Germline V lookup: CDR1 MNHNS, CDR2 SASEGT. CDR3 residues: CASSERKLAGVVGELFF. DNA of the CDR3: TGTGCCAGCAGTGAAAGAAAACTAGCGGGAGTGGTCGGGGAGCTGTTTTTT.

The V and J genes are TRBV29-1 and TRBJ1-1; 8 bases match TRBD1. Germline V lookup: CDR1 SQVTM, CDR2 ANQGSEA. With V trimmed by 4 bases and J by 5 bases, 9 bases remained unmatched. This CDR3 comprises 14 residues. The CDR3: CSVAPRTGRTEAFF. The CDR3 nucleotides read TGCAGCGTTGCGCCAAGGACAGGGCGGACTGAAGCTTTCTTT. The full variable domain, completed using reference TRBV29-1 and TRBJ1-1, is SAVISQKPSRDICQRGTSLTIQCQVDSQVTMMFWYRQQPGQSLTLIATANQGSEATYESGFVIDKFPISRPNLTFSTLTVSNMSPEDSSIYLCSVAPRTGRTEAFFGQGTRLTVV.

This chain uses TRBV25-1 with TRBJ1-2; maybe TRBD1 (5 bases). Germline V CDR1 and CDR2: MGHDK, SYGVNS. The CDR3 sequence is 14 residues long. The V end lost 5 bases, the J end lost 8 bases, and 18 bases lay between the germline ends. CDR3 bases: TGTGCCAGCAGTTCGTCCCGGGACGGGAGCGGCTACACCTTC. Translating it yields CASSSSRDGSGYTF.

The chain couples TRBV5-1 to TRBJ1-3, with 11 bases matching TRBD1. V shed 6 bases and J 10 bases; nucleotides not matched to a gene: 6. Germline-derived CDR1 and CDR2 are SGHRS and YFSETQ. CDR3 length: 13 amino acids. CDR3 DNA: TGCGCCAGCAAAGGACAGGGGGCTTTGACCATATATTTT. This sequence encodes CASKGQGALTIYF.

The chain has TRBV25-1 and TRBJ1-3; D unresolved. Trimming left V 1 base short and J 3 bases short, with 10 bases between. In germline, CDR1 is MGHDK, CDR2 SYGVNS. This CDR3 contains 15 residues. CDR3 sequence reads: CASSESSGLGNTIYF. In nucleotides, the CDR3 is TGTGCCAGCAGTGAATCATCAGGACTTGGAAACACCATATATTTT.

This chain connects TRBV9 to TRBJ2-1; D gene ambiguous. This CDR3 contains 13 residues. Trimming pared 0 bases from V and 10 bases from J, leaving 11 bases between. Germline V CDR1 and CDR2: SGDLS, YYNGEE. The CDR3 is CASSVATRSEQFF. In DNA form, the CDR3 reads TGTGCCAGCAGCGTAGCTACCCGTTCCGAGCAGTTCTTC.

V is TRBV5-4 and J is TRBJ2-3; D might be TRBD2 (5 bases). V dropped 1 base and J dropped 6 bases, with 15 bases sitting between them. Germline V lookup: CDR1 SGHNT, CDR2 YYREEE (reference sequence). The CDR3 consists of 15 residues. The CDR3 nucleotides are TGTGCCAGCAGCTTGAAACGGGAAAGGACGGATACGCAGTATTTT. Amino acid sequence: CASSLKRERTDTQYF.

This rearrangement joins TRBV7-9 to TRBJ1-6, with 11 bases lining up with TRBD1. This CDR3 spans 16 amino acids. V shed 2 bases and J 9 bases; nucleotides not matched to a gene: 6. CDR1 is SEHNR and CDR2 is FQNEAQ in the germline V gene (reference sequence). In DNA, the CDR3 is TGTGCCAGCAGCTTAAGGCTGGGACAGGGGGGTTCACCCCTCCACTTT. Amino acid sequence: CASSLRLGQGGSPLHF.

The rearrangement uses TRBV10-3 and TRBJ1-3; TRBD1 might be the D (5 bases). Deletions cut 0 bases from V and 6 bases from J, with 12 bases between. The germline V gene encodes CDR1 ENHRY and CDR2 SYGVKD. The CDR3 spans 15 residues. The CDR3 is CAISESSQGENTIYF. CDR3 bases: TGTGCCATCAGTGAGTCAAGTCAGGGCGAAAACACCATATATTTT.

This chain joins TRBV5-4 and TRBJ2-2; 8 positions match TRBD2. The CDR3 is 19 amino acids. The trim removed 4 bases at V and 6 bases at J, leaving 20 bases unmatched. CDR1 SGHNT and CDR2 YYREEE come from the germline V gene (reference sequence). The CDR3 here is CASSVGVAGTLSLSGELFF. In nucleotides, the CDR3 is TGTGCCAGCAGCGTGGGGGTAGCGGGAACTTTAAGTCTTTCCGGGGAGCTGTTTTTT.

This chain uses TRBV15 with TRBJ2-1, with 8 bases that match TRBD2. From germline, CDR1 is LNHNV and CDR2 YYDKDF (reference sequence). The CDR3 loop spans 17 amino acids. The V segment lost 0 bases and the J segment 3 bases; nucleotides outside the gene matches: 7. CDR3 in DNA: TGTGCCACCAGCAGAGATAACGGACTAGCAGTCTACAATGAGCAGTTCTTC. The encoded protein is CATSRDNGLAVYNEQFF. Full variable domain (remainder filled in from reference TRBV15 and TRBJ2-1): DAMVIQNPRYQVTQFGKPVTLSCSQTLNHNVMYWYQQKSSQAPKLLFHYYDKDFNNEADTPDNFQSRRPNTSFCFLDIRSPGLGDTAMYLCATSRDNGLAVYNEQFFGPGTRLTVL.

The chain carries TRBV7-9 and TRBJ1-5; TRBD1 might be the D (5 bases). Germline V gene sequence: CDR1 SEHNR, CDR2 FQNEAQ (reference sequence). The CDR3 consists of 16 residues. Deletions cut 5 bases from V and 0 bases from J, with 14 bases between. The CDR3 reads CASSEDRLLSNQPQHF. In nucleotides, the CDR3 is TGTGCCAGCAGCGAAGACAGACTCCTTAGCAATCAGCCCCAGCATTTT.

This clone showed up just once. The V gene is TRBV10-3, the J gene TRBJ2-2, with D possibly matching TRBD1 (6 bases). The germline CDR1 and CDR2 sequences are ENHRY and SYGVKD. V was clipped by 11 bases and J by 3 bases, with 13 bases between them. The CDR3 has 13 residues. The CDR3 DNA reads TGTGCCGTCTTCCCAGGGGACACCGGGGAGCTGTTTTTT. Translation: CAVFPGDTGELFF.

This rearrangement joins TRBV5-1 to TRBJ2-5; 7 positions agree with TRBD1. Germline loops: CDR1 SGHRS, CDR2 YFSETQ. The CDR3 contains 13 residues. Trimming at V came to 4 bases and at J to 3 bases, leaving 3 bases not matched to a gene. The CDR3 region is CASSRDRKETQYF. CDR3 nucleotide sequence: TGCGCCAGCAGCAGGGACAGAAAAGAGACCCAGTACTTC.

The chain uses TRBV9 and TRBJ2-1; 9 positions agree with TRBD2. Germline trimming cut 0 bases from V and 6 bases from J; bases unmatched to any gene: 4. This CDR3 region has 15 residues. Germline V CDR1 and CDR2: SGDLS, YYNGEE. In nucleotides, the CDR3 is TGTGCCAGCAGCGTAGCTGGCGGGAGGGGCAATGAGCAGTTCTTC. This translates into CASSVAGGRGNEQFF.

In DNA, the CDR3 is TGTGCTAGTGGTTACGGGGAGGGCAACACTGAAGCTTTCTTT. Encoded protein: CASGYGEGNTEAFF. The chain recombines TRBV12-5 with TRBJ1-1, with D uncertain. The CDR3 length is 14 residues. V dropped 4 bases and J dropped 2 bases, with 11 bases sitting between them. Germline V CDR1 and CDR2: LGHNT, FRNRAP.

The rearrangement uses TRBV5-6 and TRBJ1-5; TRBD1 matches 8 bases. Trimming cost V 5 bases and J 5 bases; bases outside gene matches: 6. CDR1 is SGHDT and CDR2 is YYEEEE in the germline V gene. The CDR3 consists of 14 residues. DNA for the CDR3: TGTGCCAGCAGTCCCGGGACAGGATATCAGCCCCAGCATTTT. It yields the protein CASSPGTGYQPQHF.

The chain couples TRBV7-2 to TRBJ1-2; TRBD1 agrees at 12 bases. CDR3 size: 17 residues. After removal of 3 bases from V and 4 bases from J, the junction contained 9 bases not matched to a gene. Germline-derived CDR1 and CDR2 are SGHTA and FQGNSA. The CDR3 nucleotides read TGTGCCAGCAGCTTCGGGACAGGGGGCGCTAAGGGCTATGGCTACACCTTC. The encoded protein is CASSFGTGGAKGYGYTF.

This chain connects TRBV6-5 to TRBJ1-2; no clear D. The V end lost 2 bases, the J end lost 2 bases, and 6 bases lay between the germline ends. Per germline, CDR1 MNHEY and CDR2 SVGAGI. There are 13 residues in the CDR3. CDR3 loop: CASSYTRNYGYTF. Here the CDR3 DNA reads TGTGCCAGCAGTTACACAAGAAACTATGGCTACACCTTC.